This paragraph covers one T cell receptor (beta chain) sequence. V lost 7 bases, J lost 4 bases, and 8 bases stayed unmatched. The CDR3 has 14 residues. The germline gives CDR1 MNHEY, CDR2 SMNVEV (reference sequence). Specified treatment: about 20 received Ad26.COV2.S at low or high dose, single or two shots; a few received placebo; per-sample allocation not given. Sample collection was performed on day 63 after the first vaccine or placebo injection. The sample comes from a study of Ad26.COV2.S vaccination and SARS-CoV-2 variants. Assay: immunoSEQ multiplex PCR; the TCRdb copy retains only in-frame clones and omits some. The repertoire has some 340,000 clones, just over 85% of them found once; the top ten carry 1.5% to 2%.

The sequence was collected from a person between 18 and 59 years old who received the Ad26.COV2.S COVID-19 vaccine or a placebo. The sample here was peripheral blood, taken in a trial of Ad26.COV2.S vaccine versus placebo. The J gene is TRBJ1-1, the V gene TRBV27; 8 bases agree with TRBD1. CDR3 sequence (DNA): TGTGCCAGCATTCCGACAGGGGTAAGCACTGAAGCTTTCTTT. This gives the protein CASIPTGVSTEAFF.